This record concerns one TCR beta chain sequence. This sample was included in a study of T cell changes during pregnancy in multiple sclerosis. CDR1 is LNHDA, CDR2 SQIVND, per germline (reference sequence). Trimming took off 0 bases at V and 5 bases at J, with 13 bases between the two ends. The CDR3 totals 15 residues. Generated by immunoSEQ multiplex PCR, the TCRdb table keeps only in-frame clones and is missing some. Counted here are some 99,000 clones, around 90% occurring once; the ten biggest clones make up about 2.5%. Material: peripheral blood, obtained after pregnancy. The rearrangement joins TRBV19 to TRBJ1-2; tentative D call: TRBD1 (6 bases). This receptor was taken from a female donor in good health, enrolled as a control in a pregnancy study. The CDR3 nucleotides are TGTGCCAGTAGTATAGATCAAGGGACATTATATGGCTACACCTTC. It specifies CASSIDQGTLYGYTF.